This is a list of T cell receptor beta chains from one sample in a study of shared clonotypes between healthy human individuals. Method: immunoSEQ multiplex PCR; TCRdb's copy keeps in-frame clones and lacks some. The profile shows roughly 1.4 million clones, approximately 98.5% of them singletons. Sequencing was done on a sample of naive CD4+ T cells sorted from blood. The receptors come from a man aged 25-45 years in good health. CDR3s include the opening cysteine and the closing phenylalanine or tryptophan. A D gene is named only where the DNA matches it firmly. Only part of the rows carry a size: once, few, many, or a class if the clone is expanded.

>TRBV6-5|NA|TRBJ2-3|NA
TGTGCCAGCACCCACAGCGGGTCTAGCACAGATACGCAGTATTTT
CASTHSGSSTDTQYF
>TRBV27|NA|TRBJ2-7|TRBD2
TGTGCCAGCGCCCGGACTAGCGGGGAAATAAGCTCCTACGAGCAGTACTTC
CASARTSGEISSYEQYF
>TRBV7-2|once|TRBJ2-1|TRBD2
TGTGCAGTTCTAGCGGAGCTCTACAATGAGCAGTTCTTC
CAVLAELYNEQFF
>TRBV11-2|NA|TRBJ2-7|NA
TGTGCCAGCAGCTCTTTAAGGGGTCCCTCCTACGAGCAGTACTTC
CASSSLRGPSYEQYF
>TRBV7-8|NA|TRBJ2-5|NA
TGTGCCAGCAGCTTCGGCGGGAAAGAGACCCAGTACTTC
CASSFGGKETQYF
>TRBV14|NA|TRBJ1-3|TRBD1
TGTGCCAGCAGCTCCTTTTCAGGGGGCTCATCAGGAAACACCATATATTTT
CASSSFSGGSSGNTIYF
>TRBV6-5|NA|TRBJ1-1|NA
TGTGCCAGCAGTTACTGGGGCGGTGAAGCTTTCTTT
CASSYWGGEAFF
>TRBV10-2|NA|TRBJ1-5|NA
TGCGCCAGCAGTGAGTCGTTGGGGAGGGGCCGAAATCAGCCCCAGCATTTT
CASSESLGRGRNQPQHF
>TRBV18|NA|TRBJ2-1|TRBD1
TGTGCCAGCTCCCTCCTAGTCTCGGGACAGGGCAATGAGCAGTTCTTC
CASSLLVSGQGNEQFF
>TRBV18|NA|TRBJ2-5|NA
TGTGCCAGCTCACCACTTCGGGCTGAACAAATACACCAAGAGACCCAGTACTTC
CASSPLRAEQIHQETQYF
>TRBV15|NA|TRBJ1-5|NA
TGTGCCACCAGCAGAGAGGGGGTTTGGAATCAGCCCCAGCATTTT
CATSREGVWNQPQHF
>TRBV7-2|NA|TRBJ2-1|TRBD1
TGTGCCAGCAGCGCACAACCGGGACAGGTCGATGAGCAGTTCTTC
CASSAQPGQVDEQFF
>TRBV5-1|NA|TRBJ2-2|NA
TGCGCCAGCAGCTTGGCCAGTTGGGCCCCCAAACGGAACACCGGGGAGCTGTTTTTT
CASSLASWAPKRNTGELFF
>TRBV6-1|NA|TRBJ2-1|TRBD2
TGTGCCAGCAGTAAGCGGGAGGGCTCCTACAATGAGCAGTTCTTC
CASSKREGSYNEQFF
>TRBV4-1|NA|TRBJ2-5|NA
TGCGCCAGCAGCCAATCCCCAGGATCGGGAGAGACCCAGTACTTC
CASSQSPGSGETQYF
>TRBV5-8|NA|TRBJ2-3|TRBD2
TGTGCCAGCAGCTTGTCTGCTAGCGGGATAGGAGCAGATACGCAGTATTTT
CASSLSASGIGADTQYF
>TRBV18|NA|TRBJ2-7|NA
TGTGCCAGCTCTCTCTCCTACGAGCAGTACTTC
CASSLSYEQYF
>TRBV19|NA|TRBJ2-3|NA
TGTGCCAGTAGTATTACAACAGATACGCAGTATTTT
CASSITTDTQYF
>TRBV10-3|NA|TRBJ2-5|TRBD2
TGTGCCATCAGTGTAAGACTAGCGGGAGACGAGACCCAGTACTTC
CAISVRLAGDETQYF
>TRBV10-3|NA|TRBJ2-3|TRBD2
TGTGCCATCAGTGGGGGACTAGCCACAGATACGCAGTATTTT
CAISGGLATDTQYF
>TRBV7-9|NA|TRBJ2-5|TRBD1
TGTGCCAGCAGCTGGGGGACAGGGGGCAGGGAGACCCAGTACTTC
CASSWGTGGRETQYF
>TRBV9|NA|TRBJ2-5|NA
TGTGCCAGCAGCGCCCCCTACGAGGGAGTCGGGAAAGAGACCCAGTACTTC
CASSAPYEGVGKETQYF
>TRBV19|once|TRBJ2-1|NA
TGTGCCAGTAGTACTCGGACAGGGCGGGGGGCTTACAATGAGCAGTTCTTC
CASSTRTGRGAYNEQFF
>TRBV5-1|NA|TRBJ2-1|TRBD2
TGCGCCAGCAGCTTGGGGACTAGCGGGAGGGGAGACAATGAGCAGTTCTTC
CASSLGTSGRGDNEQFF
>TRBV6-1|NA|TRBJ2-7|NA
TGTGCCAGCAGTGTGGGGGCCTCCTACGAGCAGTACTTC
CASSVGASYEQYF
>TRBV18|NA|TRBJ2-7|NA
TGTGCCAGCTTACCCATCCCGGGGTCGGATTTATACGAGCAGTACTTC
CASLPIPGSDLYEQYF
>TRBV29-1|NA|TRBJ1-2|NA
TGCAGCGTGACTGTGGCAGGCCCCTATGGCTACACCTTC
CSVTVAGPYGYTF
>TRBV9|NA|TRBJ2-7|NA
TGTGCCAGCAGCGCGACAGGAGGGGCTTGGGGCGAGCAGTACTTC
CASSATGGAWGEQYF
>TRBV7-9|NA|TRBJ2-7|NA
TGTGCCAGCGGAACCTCCCCGAACCCTTCTCATAGGGAGCAGTACTTC
CASGTSPNPSHREQYF
>TRBV19|NA|TRBJ1-4|NA
TGTGCCAGTAGTATAGGGGAAAAACTGTTTTTT
CASSIGEKLFF
>TRBV4-1|NA|TRBJ2-5|NA
TGCGCCAGCAGCCAAGGACAGTTCCAAGAGACCCAGTACTTC
CASSQGQFQETQYF
>TRBV10-3|NA|TRBJ2-3|TRBD2
TGTGCCACCGATGGCAGTGAGGGAGCGGGATTCACAGATACGCAGTATTTT
CATDGSEGAGFTDTQYF
>TRBV30|NA|TRBJ2-3|TRBD2
TGTGCCTGGAGTGGGTCTCGCGGGAGGAGGGCGGATACGCAGTATTTT
CAWSGSRGRRADTQYF
>TRBV19|NA|TRBJ2-7|NA
TGTGCCAGTAGCCCATGGGCCCGATTCTCCTACGAGCAGTACTTC
CASSPWARFSYEQYF
>TRBV5-1|NA|TRBJ1-1|NA
TGCGCCAGCAGCGCGATCCGGGATGGGACACCCACTGAAGCTTTCTTT
CASSAIRDGTPTEAFF
>TRBV28|NA|TRBJ2-7|TRBD1
TGTGCCAGCAGCCTCGACAGGGTGTTGGCCGAGCAGTACTTC
CASSLDRVLAEQYF
>TRBV7-9|NA|TRBJ2-6|NA
TGTGCCAGCAGCCTCCCCGGGAGCTCTGGGGCCAACGTCCTGACTTTC
CASSLPGSSGANVLTF